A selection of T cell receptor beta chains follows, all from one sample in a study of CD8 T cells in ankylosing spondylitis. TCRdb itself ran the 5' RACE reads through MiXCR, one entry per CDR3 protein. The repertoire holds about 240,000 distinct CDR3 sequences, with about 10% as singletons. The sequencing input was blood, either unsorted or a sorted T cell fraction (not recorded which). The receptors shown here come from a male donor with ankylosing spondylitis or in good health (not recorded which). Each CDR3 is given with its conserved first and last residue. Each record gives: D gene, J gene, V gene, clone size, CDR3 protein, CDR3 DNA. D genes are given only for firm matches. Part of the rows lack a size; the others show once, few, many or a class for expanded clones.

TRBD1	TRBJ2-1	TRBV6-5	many	CASARDSLQFF	TGTGCCAGCGCCCGGGACAGCCTGCAGTTCTTC
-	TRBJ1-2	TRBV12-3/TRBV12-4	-	CASSRRGLGGGYGYTF	TGTGCCAGCAGCCGCAGGGGTTTAGGAGGAGGCTATGGCTACACCTTC
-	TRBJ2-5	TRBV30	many	CAWKGLGETQYF	TGTGCCTGGAAGGGCCTGGGGGAGACCCAGTACTTC
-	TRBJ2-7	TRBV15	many	CATSRADYEQYF	TGTGCCACCAGCAGAGCCGACTACGAGCAGTACTTC
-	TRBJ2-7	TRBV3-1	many	CASSQDPFRGYEQYF	TGTGCCAGCAGCCAAGATCCGTTCCGAGGCTACGAGCAGTACTTC
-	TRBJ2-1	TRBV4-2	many	CASSPGAGFSYNEQFF	TGTGCCAGCAGCCCCGGGGCGGGATTCTCCTACAATGAGCAGTTCTTC
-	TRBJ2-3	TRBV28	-	CASTPFAGGVHTQYF	TGTGCCAGCACTCCTTTTGCAGGGGGGGTTCATACGCAGTATTTT
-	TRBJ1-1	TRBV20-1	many	CSATGRRNTEAFF	TGCAGTGCCACGGGACGGAGGAACACTGAAGCTTTCTTT
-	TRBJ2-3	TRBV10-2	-	CATRGLTPTDTQYF	TGCGCCACCAGGGGCCTGACTCCCACAGATACGCAGTATTTT
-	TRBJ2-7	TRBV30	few	CAWSVGGSNEQYF	TGTGCCTGGAGTGTGGGGGGAAGCAACGAGCAGTACTTC
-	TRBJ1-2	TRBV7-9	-	CASSPGYYGYTF	TGTGCCAGCAGCCCAGGCTACTATGGCTACACCTTC
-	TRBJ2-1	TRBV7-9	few	CASSHPWAPKTSDEQFF	TGTGCCAGCAGCCATCCCTGGGCCCCCAAAACGAGCGATGAGCAGTTCTTC
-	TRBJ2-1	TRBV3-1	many	CASTLSGHANEQFF	TGTGCCAGCACGCTCTCGGGCCACGCTAATGAGCAGTTCTTC
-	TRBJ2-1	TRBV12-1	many	CASSFGTSGAVEQFF	TGTGCCAGCAGCTTTGGGACTAGCGGAGCAGTTGAGCAGTTCTTC
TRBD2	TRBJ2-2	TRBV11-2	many	CASSDSSGRGTGELFF	TGTGCCAGCAGCGACTCCAGCGGGAGAGGCACCGGGGAGCTGTTTTTT
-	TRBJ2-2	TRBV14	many	CASSRKLGLPGELFF	TGTGCCAGCAGCCGGAAACTAGGATTGCCCGGGGAGCTGTTTTTT
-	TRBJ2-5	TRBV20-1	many	CSATPPPLPRGETQYF	TGCAGTGCTACTCCCCCCCCGTTACCTCGCGGGGAGACCCAGTACTTC
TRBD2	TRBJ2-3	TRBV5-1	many	CASSWTSGGATDTQYF	TGCGCCAGCAGCTGGACTAGCGGGGGGGCTACAGATACGCAGTATTTT
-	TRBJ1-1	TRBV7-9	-	CASSSMPGQNTEAFF	TGTGCCAGCAGCTCCATGCCGGGGCAGAACACTGAAGCTTTCTTT
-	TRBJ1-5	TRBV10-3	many	CASGSRNQPQHF	TGTGCCTCGGGGAGCAGGAATCAGCCCCAGCATTTT
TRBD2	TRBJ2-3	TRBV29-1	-	CSVGLAGGPTDTQYF	TGCAGCGTTGGTCTAGCGGGAGGGCCGACAGATACGCAGTATTTT
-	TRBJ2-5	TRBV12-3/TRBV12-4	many	CASSLAGIQETQYF	TGTGCCAGCAGTTTAGCCGGGATCCAAGAGACCCAGTACTTC
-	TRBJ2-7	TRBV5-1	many	CASSHKGINYEQYF	TGCGCCAGCAGCCATAAAGGGATCAACTACGAGCAGTACTTC
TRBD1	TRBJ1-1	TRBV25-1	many	CASSDPSGGRNTEAFF	TGTGCCAGCAGTGACCCTTCAGGGGGCCGAAACACTGAAGCTTTCTTT
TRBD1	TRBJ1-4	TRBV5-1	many	CASSRDSSNEKLFF	TGCGCCAGCAGCAGGGACAGCTCTAATGAAAAACTGTTTTTT
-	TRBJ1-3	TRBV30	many	CAWSEGFSGNTIYF	TGTGCCTGGAGTGAGGGCTTCTCTGGAAACACCATATATTTT
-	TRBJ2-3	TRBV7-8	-	CASNLGQLSTDTQYF	TGTGCCAGCAACCTAGGACAGCTAAGCACAGATACGCAGTATTTT
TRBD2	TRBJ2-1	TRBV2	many	CASRLAGGPRNEQFF	TGTGCCAGCAGACTAGCGGGGGGGCCAAGAAATGAGCAGTTCTTC
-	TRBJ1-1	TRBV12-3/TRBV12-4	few	CASSPTRGNTEAFF	TGTGCCAGCAGTCCTACCAGGGGGAACACTGAAGCTTTCTTT
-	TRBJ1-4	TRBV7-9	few	CASSLAPPATNEKLFF	TGTGCCAGCAGCTTAGCCCCACCTGCAACTAATGAAAAACTGTTTTTT
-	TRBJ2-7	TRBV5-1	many	CASSSPSGQAAYEQYF	TGCGCCAGCAGCTCCCCTTCGGGGCAGGCCGCCTACGAGCAGTACTTC
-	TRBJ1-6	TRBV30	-	CAWSPADRRDSPLHF	TGTGCCTGGAGTCCGGCTGACAGGAGGGATTCACCCCTCCACTTT
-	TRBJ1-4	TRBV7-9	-	CASNQGTTNEKLFF	TGTGCCAGCAACCAGGGGACAACTAATGAAAAACTGTTTTTT
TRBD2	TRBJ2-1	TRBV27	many	CASSLRGLAGQFF	TGTGCCAGCAGTTTAAGGGGACTAGCGGGGCAGTTCTTC
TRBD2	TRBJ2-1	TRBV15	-	CATSRDKAGGDEQFF	TGTGCCACCAGCAGAGATAAGGCGGGAGGGGATGAGCAGTTCTTC
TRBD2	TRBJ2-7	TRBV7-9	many	CASSFIAGGVGEQYF	TGTGCCAGCAGCTTCATAGCGGGAGGGGTCGGGGAGCAGTACTTC
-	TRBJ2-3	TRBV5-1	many	CASSLDLQTDTQYF	TGCGCCAGCAGCTTGGACCTACAGACAGATACGCAGTATTTT
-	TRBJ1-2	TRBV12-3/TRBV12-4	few	CASRLTGYYGYTF	TGTGCCAGCAGGCTGACAGGCTATTATGGCTACACCTTC
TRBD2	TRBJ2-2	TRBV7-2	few	CASSLSTTSGTGELFF	TGTGCCAGCAGCTTATCCACCACTAGCGGCACCGGGGAGCTGTTTTTT
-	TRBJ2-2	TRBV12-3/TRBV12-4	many	CASILLENTGELFF	TGTGCCAGCATCTTATTAGAGAACACCGGGGAGCTGTTTTTT
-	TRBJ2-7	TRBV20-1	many	CSATASSEQYF	TGCAGCGCCACAGCTAGTTCGGAGCAGTACTTC
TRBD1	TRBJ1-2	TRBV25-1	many	CASSERGQGYGYTF	TGTGCCAGCAGTGAAAGGGGGCAAGGCTATGGCTACACCTTC
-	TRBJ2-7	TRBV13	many	CASSFRPRGYEQYF	TGTGCCAGCAGCTTTCGTCCCCGGGGCTACGAGCAGTACTTC
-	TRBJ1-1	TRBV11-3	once	CAGSPGTMNTEAFF	TGTGCCGGCAGCCCAGGTACTATGAACACTGAAGCTTTCTTT
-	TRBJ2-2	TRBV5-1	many	CASSLAQLSTGELFF	TGCGCCAGCAGCTTGGCGCAGTTATCCACCGGGGAGCTGTTTTTT
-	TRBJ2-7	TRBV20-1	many	CSARGQANTYEQYF	TGCAGTGCTAGAGGGCAGGCCAACACCTACGAGCAGTACTTC
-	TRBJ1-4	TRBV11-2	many	CASSLGGTNEKLFF	TGTGCCAGCAGCTTAGGGGGGACCAATGAAAAACTGTTTTTT
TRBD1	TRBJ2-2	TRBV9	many	CASSWGQGIQSGELFF	TGTGCCAGCAGCTGGGGACAGGGCATCCAAAGCGGGGAGCTGTTTTTT
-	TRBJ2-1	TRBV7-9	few	CASSTSLGDMYNEQFF	TGTGCCAGCAGCACTAGCCTGGGAGATATGTACAATGAGCAGTTCTTC
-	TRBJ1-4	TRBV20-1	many	CSAKALNEKLFF	TGCAGTGCTAAGGCACTTAATGAAAAACTGTTTTTT
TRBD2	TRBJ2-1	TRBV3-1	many	CASSPGATSGRGEQFF	TGTGCCAGCAGCCCAGGGGCGACTAGCGGGAGAGGCGAGCAGTTCTTC
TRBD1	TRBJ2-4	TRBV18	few	CASSPGQPKNIQYF	TGTGCCAGCTCGCCGGGACAGCCAAAAAACATTCAGTACTTC
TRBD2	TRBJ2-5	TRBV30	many	CAWSPQRGTQETQYF	TGTGCCTGGAGTCCCCAGCGGGGGACTCAAGAGACCCAGTACTTC
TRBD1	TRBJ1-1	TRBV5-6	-	CASSLTRDRRDAITEAFF	TGTGCCAGCAGCTTAACCCGGGACAGAAGAGATGCGATCACTGAAGCTTTCTTT
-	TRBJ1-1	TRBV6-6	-	CASSVGVEAFF	TGTGCCAGCAGTGTTGGGGTGGAAGCTTTCTTT